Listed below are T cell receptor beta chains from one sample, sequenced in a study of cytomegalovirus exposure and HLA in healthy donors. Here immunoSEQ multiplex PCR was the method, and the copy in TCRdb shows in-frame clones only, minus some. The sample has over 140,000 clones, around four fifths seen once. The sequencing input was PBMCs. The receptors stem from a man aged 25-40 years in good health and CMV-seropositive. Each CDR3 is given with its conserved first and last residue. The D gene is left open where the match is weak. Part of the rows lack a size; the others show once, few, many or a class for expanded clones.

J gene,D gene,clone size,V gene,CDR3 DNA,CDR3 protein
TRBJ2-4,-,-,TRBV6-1,TGTGCCAGCAAGACAGGTTGGGTTCAGTACTTC,CASKTGWVQYF
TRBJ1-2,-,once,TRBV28,TGTGCCAGCAGTTCTCATCAGGATTTATATGGCTACACCTTC,CASSSHQDLYGYTF
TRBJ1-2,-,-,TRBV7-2,TGTGCCAGCAGCTTGTCGGTGGATGGCTACACCTTC,CASSLSVDGYTF
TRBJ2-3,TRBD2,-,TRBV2,TGTGCCAGCACCGGACTAGCGGGGGGAGGGGTTGCAGATACGCAGTATTTT,CASTGLAGGGVADTQYF
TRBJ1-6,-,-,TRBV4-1,TGCGCCAGCAGCCAAGATGACAGACAGAGCTCCTATAATTCACCCCTCCACTTT,CASSQDDRQSSYNSPLHF
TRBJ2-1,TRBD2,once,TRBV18,TGTGCCAGCTCACCGAAGGCTAGCGGGCCCTCGGGGAATGAGCAGTTCTTC,CASSPKASGPSGNEQFF
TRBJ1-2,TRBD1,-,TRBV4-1,TGCGCCAGCAGCCACGTGTTGGGGGACAGGGGCTTAACCTATGGCTACACCTTC,CASSHVLGDRGLTYGYTF
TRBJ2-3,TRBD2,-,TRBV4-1,TGCGCCAGCAGCCAAGGGTTCGGCGGGGGATCCACAGATACGCAGTATTTT,CASSQGFGGGSTDTQYF
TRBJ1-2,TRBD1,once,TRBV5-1,TGCGCCAGCAGGGCACCGGGACAGGGCTATGGCTACACCTTC,CASRAPGQGYGYTF
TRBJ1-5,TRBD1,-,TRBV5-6,TGTGCCAGCAGCGGGGGACAGGGAGCAGGTCAGCCCCAGCATTTT,CASSGGQGAGQPQHF
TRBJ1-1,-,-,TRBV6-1,TGTGCCAGCAGTGAAGCGGCTCGGACAATGAACACTGAAGCTTTCTTT,CASSEAARTMNTEAFF
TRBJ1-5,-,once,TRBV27,TGTGCCAGCAGTTTAATGCCACTTGCCCCCAATCAGCCCCAGCATTTT,CASSLMPLAPNQPQHF
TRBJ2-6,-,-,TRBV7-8,TGTGCCAGCAGCTTGGGTGGACAGCCGGGGGCCAACGTCCTGACTTTC,CASSLGGQPGANVLTF
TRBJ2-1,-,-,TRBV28,TGTGCCAGCAGTTTAGAGGTTACGGAGCAGTTCTTC,CASSLEVTEQFF
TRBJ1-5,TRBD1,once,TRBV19,TGTGCCAGTAGTAATATAGGACAGGGTTTCAATCAGCCCCAGCATTTT,CASSNIGQGFNQPQHF
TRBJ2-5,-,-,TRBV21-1,TGTGCCAGCAGCAAGCCGAAGTACCCAGGTGGGGAGACCCAGTACTTC,CASSKPKYPGGETQYF
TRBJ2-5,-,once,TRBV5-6,TGTGCCAGCAGCTTTGAGGAGACCCAGTACTTC,CASSFEETQYF
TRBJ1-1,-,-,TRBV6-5,TGTGCCAGCAGCCCAAGAGGGCTGAACACTGAAGCTTTCTTT,CASSPRGLNTEAFF
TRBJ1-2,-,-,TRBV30,TGTGCCTGGAAAACCGAGGCTACCTATGGCTACACCTTC,CAWKTEATYGYTF
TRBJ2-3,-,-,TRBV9,TGTGCCAGTTCGAGTGGGCCAGATACGCAGTATTTT,CASSSGPDTQYF